This T cell receptor beta chain was captured by sequencing in a study of graft-versus-host responses after intestinal transplantation. Details on this clone: Its target is not known.

CDR1 is SGHVS and CDR2 is FNYEAQ in the germline V gene. The CDR3 covers 15 residues. Trimming removed 5 bases from V and 6 bases from J; junction bases left unmatched: 8. Only in-frame clones appear in the TCRdb table, and some are missing; sequencing was by immunoSEQ multiplex PCR. The table shows 80,000 to 100,000 clones, with 75% to 90% occurring only once. The rearrangement uses TRBV7-6 and TRBJ2-2, with 8 positions matching TRBD2. The sequence derives from a human donor who received an intestinal transplant. Sequenced material: unstimulated CD8+ T cells sorted from spleen or lymph node cells, taken before intestinal transplant. CDR3 loop: CASSDSGGFAGELFF. The CDR3 nucleotides are TGTGCCAGCAGCGATTCGGGGGGGTTTGCCGGGGAGCTGTTTTTT.